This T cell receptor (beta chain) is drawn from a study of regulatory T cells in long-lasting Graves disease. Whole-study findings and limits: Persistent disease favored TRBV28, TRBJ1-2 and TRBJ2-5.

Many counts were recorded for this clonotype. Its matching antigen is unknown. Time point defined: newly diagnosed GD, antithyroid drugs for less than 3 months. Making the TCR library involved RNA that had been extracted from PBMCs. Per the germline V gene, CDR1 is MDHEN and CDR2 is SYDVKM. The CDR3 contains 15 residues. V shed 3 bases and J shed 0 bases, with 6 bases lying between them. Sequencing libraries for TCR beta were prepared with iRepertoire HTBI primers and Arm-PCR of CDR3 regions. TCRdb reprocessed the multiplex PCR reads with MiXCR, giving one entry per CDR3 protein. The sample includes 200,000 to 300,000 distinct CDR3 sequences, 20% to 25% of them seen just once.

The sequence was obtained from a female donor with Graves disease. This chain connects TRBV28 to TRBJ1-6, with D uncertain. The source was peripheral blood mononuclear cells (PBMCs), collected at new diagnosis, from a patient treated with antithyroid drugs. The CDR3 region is CASSFGSSYNSPLHF. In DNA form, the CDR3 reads TGTGCCAGCAGTTTTGGCAGCTCCTATAATTCACCCCTCCACTTT.